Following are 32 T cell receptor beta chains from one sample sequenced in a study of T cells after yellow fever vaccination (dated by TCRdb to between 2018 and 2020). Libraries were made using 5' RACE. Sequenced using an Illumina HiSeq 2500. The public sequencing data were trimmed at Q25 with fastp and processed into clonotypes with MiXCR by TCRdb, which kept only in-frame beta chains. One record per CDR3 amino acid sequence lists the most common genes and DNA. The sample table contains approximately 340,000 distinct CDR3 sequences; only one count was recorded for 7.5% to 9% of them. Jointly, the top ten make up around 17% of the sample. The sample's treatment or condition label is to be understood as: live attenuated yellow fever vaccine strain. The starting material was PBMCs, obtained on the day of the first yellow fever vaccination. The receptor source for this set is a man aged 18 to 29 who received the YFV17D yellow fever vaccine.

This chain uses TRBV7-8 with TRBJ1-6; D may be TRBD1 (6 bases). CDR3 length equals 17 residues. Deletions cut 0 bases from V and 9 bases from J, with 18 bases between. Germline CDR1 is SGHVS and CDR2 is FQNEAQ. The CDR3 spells CASSLAPRGPRGSPLHF. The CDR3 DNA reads TGTGCCAGCAGCTTAGCTCCCCGGGGGCCCCGTGGTTCACCCCTCCACTTT. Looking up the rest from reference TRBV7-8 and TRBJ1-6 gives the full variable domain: GAGVSQSPRYKVAKRGQDVALRCDPISGHVSLFWYQQALGQGPEFLTYFQNEAQLDKSGLPSDRFFAERPEGSVSTLKIQRTQQEDSAVYLCASSLAPRGPRGSPLHFGNGTRLTVT.

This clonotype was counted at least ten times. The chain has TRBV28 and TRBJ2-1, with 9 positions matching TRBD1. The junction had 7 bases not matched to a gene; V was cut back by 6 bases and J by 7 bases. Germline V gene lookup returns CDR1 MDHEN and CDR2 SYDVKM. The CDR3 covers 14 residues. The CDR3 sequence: CASSSGQGRNEQFF. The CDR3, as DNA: TGTGCCAGCAGCTCCGGACAGGGGCGGAATGAGCAGTTCTTC. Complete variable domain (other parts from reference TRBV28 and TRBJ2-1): DVKVTQSSRYLVKRTGEKVFLECVQDMDHENMFWYRQDPGLGLRLIYFSYDVKMKEKGDIPEGYSVSREKKERFSLILESASTNQTSMYLCASSSGQGRNEQFFGPGTRLTVL.

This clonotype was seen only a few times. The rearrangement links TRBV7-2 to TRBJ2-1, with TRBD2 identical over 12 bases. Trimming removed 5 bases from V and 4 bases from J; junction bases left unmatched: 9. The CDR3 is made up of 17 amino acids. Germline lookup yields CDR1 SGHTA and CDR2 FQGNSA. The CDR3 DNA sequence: TGTGCCAGCAGCACCGGGCCACTAGCGGGGGGTTACAATGAGCAGTTCTTC. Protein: CASSTGPLAGGYNEQFF.

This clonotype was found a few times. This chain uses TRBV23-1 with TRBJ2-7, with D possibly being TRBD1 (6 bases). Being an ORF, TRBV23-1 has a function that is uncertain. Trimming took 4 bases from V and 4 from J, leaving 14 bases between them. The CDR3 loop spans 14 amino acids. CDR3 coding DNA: TGCGCCAGCAGTCCTCAGGGGCCAGGGTACGAGCAGTACTTC. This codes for CASSPQGPGYEQYF.

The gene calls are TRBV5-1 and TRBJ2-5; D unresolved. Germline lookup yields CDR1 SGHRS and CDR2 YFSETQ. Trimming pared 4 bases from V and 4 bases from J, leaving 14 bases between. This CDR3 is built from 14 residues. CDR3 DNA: TGCGCCAGCAGCCCACAGTACTCCGGAGAGACCCAGTACTTC. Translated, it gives CASSPQYSGETQYF. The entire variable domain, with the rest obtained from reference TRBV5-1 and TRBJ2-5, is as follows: KAGVTQTPRYLIKTRGQQVTLSCSPISGHRSVSWYQQTPGQGLQFLFEYFSETQRNKGNFPGRFSGRQFSNSRSEMNVSTLELGDSALYLCASSPQYSGETQYFGPGTRLLVL.

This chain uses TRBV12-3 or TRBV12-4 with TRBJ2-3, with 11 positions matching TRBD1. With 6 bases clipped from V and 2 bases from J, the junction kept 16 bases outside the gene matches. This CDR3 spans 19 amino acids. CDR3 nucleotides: TGTGCCAGCAGCCCCGGGACAGGGGGTCCTACGATGTCCACAGATACGCAGTATTTT. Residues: CASSPGTGGPTMSTDTQYF.

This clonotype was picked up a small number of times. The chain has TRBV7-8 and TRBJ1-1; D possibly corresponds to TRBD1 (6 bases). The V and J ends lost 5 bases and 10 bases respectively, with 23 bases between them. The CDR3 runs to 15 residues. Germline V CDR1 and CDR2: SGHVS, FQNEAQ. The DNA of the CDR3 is TGTGCCAGCAGCCAAGACGTCCTGGGGGGGCGCGGAGCTTTCTTT. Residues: CASSQDVLGGRGAFF. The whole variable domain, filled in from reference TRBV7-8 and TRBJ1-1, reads GAGVSQSPRYKVAKRGQDVALRCDPISGHVSLFWYQQALGQGPEFLTYFQNEAQLDKSGLPSDRFFAERPEGSVSTLKIQRTQQEDSAVYLCASSQDVLGGRGAFFGQGTRLTVV.

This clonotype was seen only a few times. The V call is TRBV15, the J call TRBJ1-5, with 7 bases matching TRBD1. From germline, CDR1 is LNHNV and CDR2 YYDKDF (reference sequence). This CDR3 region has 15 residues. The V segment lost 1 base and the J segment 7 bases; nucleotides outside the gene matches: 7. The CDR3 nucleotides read TGTGCCACCAGCAGAGCCCCAGGGGGGTGGCAGCCCCAGCATTTT. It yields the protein CATSRAPGGWQPQHF.

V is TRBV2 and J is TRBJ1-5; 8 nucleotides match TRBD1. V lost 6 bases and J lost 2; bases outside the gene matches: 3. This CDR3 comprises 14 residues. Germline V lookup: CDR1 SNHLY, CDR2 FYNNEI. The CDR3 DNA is TGTGCCAGCAGCTCGGACAGGGGCAATCAGCCCCAGCATTTT. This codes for CASSSDRGNQPQHF. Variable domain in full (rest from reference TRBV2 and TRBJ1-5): EPEVTQTPSHQVTQMGQEVILRCVPISNHLYFYWYRQILGQKVEFLVSFYNNEISEKSEIFDDQFSVERPDGSNFTLKIRSTKLEDSAMYFCASSSDRGNQPQHFGDGTRLSIL.

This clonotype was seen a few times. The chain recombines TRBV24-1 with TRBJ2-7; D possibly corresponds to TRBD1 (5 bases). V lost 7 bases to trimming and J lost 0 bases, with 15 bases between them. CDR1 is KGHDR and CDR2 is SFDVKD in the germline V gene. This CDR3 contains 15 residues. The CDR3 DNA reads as TGTGCCACCAGCGGTAGGACATTTAGCTCCTACGAGCAGTACGTC. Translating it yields CATSGRTFSSYEQYV.

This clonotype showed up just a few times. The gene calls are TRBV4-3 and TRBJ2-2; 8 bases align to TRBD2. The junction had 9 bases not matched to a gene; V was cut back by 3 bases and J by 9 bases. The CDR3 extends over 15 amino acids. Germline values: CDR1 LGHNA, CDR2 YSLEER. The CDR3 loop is CASSHGPGGDRELFF. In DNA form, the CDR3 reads TGCGCCAGCAGCCACGGTCCCGGGGGGGACCGGGAGCTGTTTTTT.

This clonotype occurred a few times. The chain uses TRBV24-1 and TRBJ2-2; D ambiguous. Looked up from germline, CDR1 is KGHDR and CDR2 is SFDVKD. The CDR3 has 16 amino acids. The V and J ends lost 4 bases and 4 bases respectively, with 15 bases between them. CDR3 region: CATSEAGRRFTGELFF. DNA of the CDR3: TGTGCCACCAGTGAGGCAGGCAGGCGGTTCACCGGGGAGCTGTTTTTT.

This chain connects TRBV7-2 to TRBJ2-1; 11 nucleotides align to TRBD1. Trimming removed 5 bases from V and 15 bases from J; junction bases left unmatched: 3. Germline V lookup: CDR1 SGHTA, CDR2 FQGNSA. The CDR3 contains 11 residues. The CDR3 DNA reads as TGTGCCAGCAGCCGGGGGACAGGGGGGTTCTTC. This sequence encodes CASSRGTGGFF. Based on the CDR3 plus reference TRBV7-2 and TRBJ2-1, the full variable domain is GAGVSQSPSNKVTEKGKDVELRCDPISGHTALYWYRQSLGQGLEFLIYFQGNSAPDKSGLPSDRFSAERTGGSVSTLTIQRTQQEDSAVYLCASSRGTGGFFGPGTRLTVL.

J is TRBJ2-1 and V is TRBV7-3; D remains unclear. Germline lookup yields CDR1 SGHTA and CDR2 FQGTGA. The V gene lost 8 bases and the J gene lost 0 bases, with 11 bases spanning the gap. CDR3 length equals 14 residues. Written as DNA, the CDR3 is TGTGCCAGCTCACGGCTCAGCTCCTACAATGAGCAGTTCTTC. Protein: CASSRLSSYNEQFF. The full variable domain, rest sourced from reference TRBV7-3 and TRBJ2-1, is GAGVSQTPSNKVTEKGKYVELRCDPISGHTALYWYRQSLGQGPEFLIYFQGTGAADDSGLPNDRFFAVRPEGSVSTLKIQRTERGDSAVYLCASSRLSSYNEQFFGPGTRLTVL.

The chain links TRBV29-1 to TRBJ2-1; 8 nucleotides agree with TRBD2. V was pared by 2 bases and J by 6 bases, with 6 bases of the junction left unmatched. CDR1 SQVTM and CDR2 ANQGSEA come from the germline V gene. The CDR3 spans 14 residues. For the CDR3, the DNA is TGCAGCGTTGAACTAGCGGGCAAACCCAATGAGCAGTTCTTC. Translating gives CSVELAGKPNEQFF.

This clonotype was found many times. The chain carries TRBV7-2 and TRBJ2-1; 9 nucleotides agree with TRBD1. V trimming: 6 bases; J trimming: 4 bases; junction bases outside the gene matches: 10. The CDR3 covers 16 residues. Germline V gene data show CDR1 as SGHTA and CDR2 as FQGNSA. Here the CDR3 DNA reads TGTGCCAGCAGTGGTCCGGGACAGGGAGGTTACAATGAGCAGTTCTTC. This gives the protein CASSGPGQGGYNEQFF.

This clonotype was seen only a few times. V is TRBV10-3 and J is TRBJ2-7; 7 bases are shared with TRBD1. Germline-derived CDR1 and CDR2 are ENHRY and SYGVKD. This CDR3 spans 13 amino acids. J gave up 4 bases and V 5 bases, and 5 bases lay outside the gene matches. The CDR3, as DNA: TGTGCCATCAGTACGACAGGGTCATACGAGCAGTACTTC. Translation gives CAISTTGSYEQYF.

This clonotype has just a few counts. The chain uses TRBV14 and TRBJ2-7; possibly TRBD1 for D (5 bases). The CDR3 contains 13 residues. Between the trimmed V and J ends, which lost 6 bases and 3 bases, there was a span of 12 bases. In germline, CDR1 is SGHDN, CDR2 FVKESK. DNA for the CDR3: TGTGCCAGCAGGGGAAAGGGGAACTACGAGCAGTACTTC. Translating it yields CASRGKGNYEQYF. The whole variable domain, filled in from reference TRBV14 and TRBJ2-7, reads EAGVTQFPSHSVIEKGQTVTLRCDPISGHDNLYWYRRVMGKEIKFLLHFVKESKQDESGMPNNRFLAERTGGTYSTLKVQPAELEDSGVYFCASRGKGNYEQYFGPGTRLTVT.

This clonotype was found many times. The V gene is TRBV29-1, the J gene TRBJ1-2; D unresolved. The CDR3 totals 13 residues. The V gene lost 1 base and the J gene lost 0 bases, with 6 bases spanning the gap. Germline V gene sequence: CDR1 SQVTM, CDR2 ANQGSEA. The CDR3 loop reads CSVEGNTNYGYTF. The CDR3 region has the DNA TGCAGCGTTGAAGGAAACACTAACTATGGCTACACCTTC.

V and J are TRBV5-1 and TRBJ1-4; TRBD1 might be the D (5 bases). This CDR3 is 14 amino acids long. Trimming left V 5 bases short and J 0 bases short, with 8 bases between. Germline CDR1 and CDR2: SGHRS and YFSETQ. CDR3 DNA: TGCGCCAGCAGACAGGTTGCAACTAATGAAAAACTGTTTTTT. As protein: CASRQVATNEKLFF.

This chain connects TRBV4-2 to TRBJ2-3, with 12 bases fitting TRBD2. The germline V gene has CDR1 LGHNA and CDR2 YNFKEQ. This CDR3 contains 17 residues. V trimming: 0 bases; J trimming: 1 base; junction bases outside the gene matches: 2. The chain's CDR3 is CASSQETSGGGTDTQYF. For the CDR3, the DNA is TGTGCCAGCAGCCAAGAGACTAGCGGGGGAGGCACAGATACGCAGTATTTT.

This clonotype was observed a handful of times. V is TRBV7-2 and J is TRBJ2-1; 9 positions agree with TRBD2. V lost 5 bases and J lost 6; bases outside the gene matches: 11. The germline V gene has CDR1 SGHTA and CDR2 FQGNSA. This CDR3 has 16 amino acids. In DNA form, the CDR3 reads TGTGCCAGCAGCCAACTCGGCGGGGGGGCTTTCAATGAGCAGTTCTTC. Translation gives CASSQLGGGAFNEQFF.

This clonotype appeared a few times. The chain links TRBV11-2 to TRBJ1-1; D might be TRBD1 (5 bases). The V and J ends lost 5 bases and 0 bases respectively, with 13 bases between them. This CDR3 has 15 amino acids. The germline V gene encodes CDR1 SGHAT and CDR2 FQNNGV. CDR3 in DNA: TGTGCCAGCAGCCCCAGGGCGGGCTTGAACACTGAAGCTTTCTTT. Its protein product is CASSPRAGLNTEAFF.

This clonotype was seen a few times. The DNA for the CDR3 is TGTGCCAGCAGCCCCCTAGGGAGGGAACTGTTTTTT. Amino acids: CASSPLGRELFF. The rearrangement links TRBV7-8 to TRBJ1-4; D is unresolved. The V gene lost 5 bases and the J gene lost 12 bases, with 13 bases spanning the gap. The germline V gene has CDR1 SGHVS and CDR2 FQNEAQ. The CDR3 has 12 amino acids. Combining the CDR3 with reference TRBV7-8 and TRBJ1-4 gives the whole variable domain GAGVSQSPRYKVAKRGQDVALRCDPISGHVSLFWYQQALGQGPEFLTYFQNEAQLDKSGLPSDRFFAERPEGSVSTLKIQRTQQEDSAVYLCASSPLGRELFFGSGTQLSVL.

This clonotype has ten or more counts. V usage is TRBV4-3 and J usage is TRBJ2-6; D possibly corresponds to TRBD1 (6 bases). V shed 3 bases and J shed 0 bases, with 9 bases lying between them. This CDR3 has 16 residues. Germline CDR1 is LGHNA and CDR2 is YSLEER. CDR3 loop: CASSQDSPSGANVLTF. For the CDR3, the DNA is TGCGCCAGCAGCCAGGACAGTCCCTCTGGGGCCAACGTCCTGACTTTC.

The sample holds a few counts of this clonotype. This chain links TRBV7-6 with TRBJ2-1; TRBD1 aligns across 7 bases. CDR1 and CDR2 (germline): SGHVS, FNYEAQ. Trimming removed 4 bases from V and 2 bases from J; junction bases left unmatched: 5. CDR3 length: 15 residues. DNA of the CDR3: TGTGCCAGCAGCTCCGAGACAGGGACCTACAATGAGCAGTTCTTC. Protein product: CASSSETGTYNEQFF.

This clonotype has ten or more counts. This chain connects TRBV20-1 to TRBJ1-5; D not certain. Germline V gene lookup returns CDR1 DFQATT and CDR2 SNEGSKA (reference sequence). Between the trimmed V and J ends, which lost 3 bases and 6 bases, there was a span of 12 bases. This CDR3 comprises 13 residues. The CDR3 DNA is TGCAGTGCTAGTTTCCCCATGGGTCAGCCCCAGCATTTT. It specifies CSASFPMGQPQHF.

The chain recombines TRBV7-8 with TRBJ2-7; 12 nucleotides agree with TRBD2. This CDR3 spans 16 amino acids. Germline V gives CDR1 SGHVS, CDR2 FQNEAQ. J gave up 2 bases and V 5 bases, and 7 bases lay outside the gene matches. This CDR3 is CASSRPLAGGTYEQYF. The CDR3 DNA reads TGTGCCAGCAGCCGTCCTCTAGCGGGGGGGACCTACGAGCAGTACTTC.

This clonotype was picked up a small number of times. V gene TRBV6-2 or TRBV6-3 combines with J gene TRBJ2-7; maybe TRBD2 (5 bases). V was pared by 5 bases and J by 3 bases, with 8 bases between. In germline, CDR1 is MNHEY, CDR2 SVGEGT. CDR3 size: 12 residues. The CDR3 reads CASSPRDYEQYV. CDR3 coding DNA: TGTGCCAGCAGTCCCCGGGACTACGAGCAGTACGTC.

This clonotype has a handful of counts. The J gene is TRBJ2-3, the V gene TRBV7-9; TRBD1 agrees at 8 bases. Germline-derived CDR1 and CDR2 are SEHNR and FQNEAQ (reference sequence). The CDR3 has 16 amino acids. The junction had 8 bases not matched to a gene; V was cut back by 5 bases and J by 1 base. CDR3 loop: CASSTGGQGRTDTQYF. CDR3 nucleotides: TGTGCCAGCAGCACAGGGGGGCAGGGGCGCACAGATACGCAGTATTTT. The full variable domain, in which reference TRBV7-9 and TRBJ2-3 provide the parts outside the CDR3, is DTGVSQNPRHKITKRGQNVTFRCDPISEHNRLYWYRQTLGQGPEFLTYFQNEAQLEKSRLLSDRFSAERPKGSFSTLEIQRTEQGDSAMYLCASSTGGQGRTDTQYFGPGTRLTVL.

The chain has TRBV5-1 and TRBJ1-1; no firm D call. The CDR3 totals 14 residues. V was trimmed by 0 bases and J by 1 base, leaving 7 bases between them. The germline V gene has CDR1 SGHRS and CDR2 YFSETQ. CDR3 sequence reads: CASSLVLANTEAFF. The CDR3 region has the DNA TGCGCCAGCAGCTTGGTATTGGCGAACACTGAAGCTTTCTTT.

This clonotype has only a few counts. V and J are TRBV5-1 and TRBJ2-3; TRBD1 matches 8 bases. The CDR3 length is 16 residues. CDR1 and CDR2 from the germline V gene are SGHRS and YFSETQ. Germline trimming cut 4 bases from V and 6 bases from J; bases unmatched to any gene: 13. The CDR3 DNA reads TGCGCCAGCAGCCTACTGGGACAGGCCTATGGGGATACGCAGTATTTT. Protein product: CASSLLGQAYGDTQYF.